One and the same sample provided the 2 T cell receptor beta chains below, sequenced in a study of cytomegalovirus exposure and HLA in healthy donors. Sequenced by immunoSEQ multiplex PCR; TCRdb stores in-frame clones only, minus some. This table has roughly 150,000 clones, more than 70% appearing once. The sample comprised PBMCs. The receptors originated from a man aged 18-30 years in good health and CMV-seronegative.

This rearrangement joins TRBV2 to TRBJ2-5, with 7 bases lining up with TRBD1. CDR3 length: 16 residues. Per germline, CDR1 SNHLY and CDR2 FYNNEI. The V gene end was trimmed by 4 bases and the J gene end by 2 bases; junction bases not matched to a gene: 10. CDR3 sequence (DNA): TGTGCCAGCAGTGTCGGGACAGAATCTACGCAAGAGACCCAGTACTTC. It specifies CASSVGTESTQETQYF.

The chain combines TRBV10-3 with TRBJ1-1; no clear D gene. Trimming removed 6 bases at V and 11 bases at J, with 16 bases between. The CDR3 consists of 12 residues. Germline V gives CDR1 ENHRY, CDR2 SYGVKD. CDR3 DNA sequence: TGTGCCATCAGATGGTCCTCCGGGGTGGCTTTCTTT. As protein: CAIRWSSGVAFF.